This T cell receptor (beta chain) was identified in a study of blood T cell repertoires in COVID-19. In the study overall: Acute and convalescent COVID-19 samples came from the United States, Italy and Spain. PBMCs, B-cell-depleted T cells, or T cells were the source of the cDNA or gDNA that made up the material.

The CDR3 is made up of 15 amino acids. The V and J ends lost 5 bases and 6 bases, in that order; junction bases with no gene match: 8. CDR1 is SGHTA, CDR2 FQGNSA, per germline. Per the authors' pipeline: Reference gene primer amplification gave nucleated cell count estimates. Only in-frame clones appear in the TCRdb table, and some are missing; sequencing was by immunoSEQ multiplex PCR. For V, J and clone size, that table is used; D and trimming come from the DNA. The data hold around 210,000 clones, with roughly nine tenths observed a single time. The sample was peripheral blood. This TCR derives from a woman in her sixties or seventies with acute or convalescent COVID-19. The gene calls are TRBV7-2 and TRBJ2-1; 9 bases agree with TRBD1. As DNA, the CDR3 is TGTGCCAGCAGCCCCCGGGACAGGGCTTCCAATGAGCAGTTCTTC. It encodes CASSPRDRASNEQFF.